The present entry profiles one T cell receptor beta chain with its context. The antigen remains unidentified. This specimen belongs to a study of early T cells in non-severe SARS-CoV-2 infection. In the study overall: The authors sequenced bulk RNA from unsorted whole blood, leaving chains unpaired.

CDR1 SQVTM and CDR2 ANQGSEA come from the germline V gene. The V end was cut by 5 bases, the J end by 4 bases, with 5 bases between. CDR3 size: 10 residues. Each single cDNA molecule received a unique molecular identifier. From the 5' RACE reads, TCRdb called clonotypes with MiXCR, one entry per CDR3 protein. The data contain tens of thousands of distinct CDR3 sequences, approximately 15% of them singletons. Study-wide results and limits: VDJdb matching, biased toward anti-spike CD8 responses, missed private and CD4 specificities.

The sample taken for sequencing was whole blood. The receptor was derived from an adult who was a healthcare worker with PCR-confirmed SARS-CoV-2 infection or an uninfected control (not recorded which). The J gene is TRBJ1-1, the V gene TRBV29-1, with D uncertain. The CDR3: CSVRTTEAFF. The CDR3 DNA reads TGCAGCGTTAGGACCACTGAAGCTTTCTTT.